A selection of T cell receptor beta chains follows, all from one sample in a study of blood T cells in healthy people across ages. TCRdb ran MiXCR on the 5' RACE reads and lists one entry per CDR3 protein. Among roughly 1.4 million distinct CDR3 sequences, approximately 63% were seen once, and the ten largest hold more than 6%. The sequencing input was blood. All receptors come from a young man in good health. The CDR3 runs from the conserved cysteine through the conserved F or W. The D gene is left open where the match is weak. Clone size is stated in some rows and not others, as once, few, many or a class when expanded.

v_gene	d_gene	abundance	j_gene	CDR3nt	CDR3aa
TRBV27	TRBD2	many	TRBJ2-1	TGTGCCAGCAGCCCCGGGACTAGCGGGAGAAATGAGCAGTTCTTC	CASSPGTSGRNEQFF
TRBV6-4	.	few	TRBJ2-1	TGTGCCAGTTCCTTGGGGGACACAGAACACAATGAGCAGTTCTTC	CASSLGDTEHNEQFF
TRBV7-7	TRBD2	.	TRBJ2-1	TGTGCTAGCAGCCCACTAGCGGGGGGGTTCAGTGAGCAGTTCTTC	CASSPLAGGFSEQFF
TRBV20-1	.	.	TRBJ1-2	TGCAGTGCTATCCGGGTTTTAAAGGCTAACTATGGCTACACCTTC	CSAIRVLKANYGYTF
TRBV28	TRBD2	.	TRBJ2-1	TGTGCCAGTCGCCAGGAGCGGGGGGCCTACAATGAGCAGTTCTTC	CASRQERGAYNEQFF
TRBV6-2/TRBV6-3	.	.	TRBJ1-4	TGTGCCAGCAGAACCGGGATACGGGAAGAAAAACTGTTTTTT	CASRTGIREEKLFF
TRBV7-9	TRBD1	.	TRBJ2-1	TGTGCCAGCAGCTTATCCCGGACAGGACGGGCTGAGCAGTTCTTC	CASSLSRTGRAEQFF
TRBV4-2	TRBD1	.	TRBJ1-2	TGTGCCAGCAACAGGGGGCCGGACCGGGACTATGGCTACACCTTC	CASNRGPDRDYGYTF
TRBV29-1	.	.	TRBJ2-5	TGCAGCGTTGAAGTGTTAGTTTACAGGGCAAGTGAGACCCAGTACTTC	CSVEVLVYRASETQYF
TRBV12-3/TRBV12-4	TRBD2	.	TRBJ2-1	TGTGCCAGCACTTTTCTCGGACTAGCGGGAAGTGAGCAGTTCTTC	CASTFLGLAGSEQFF
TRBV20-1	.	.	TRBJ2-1	TGCAGTGCTAGAGATCCCCGGGAGATCGATGAGCAGTTCTTC	CSARDPREIDEQFF
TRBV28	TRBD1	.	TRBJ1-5	TGTGCCAGCTGGGGACAGGAGAGCAATCAGCCCCAGCATTTT	CASWGQESNQPQHF
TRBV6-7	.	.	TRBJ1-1	TGTGCCAGACTTCAGGGCCTAGGCGCTGAAGCTTTCTTT	CARLQGLGAEAFF
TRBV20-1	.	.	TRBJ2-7	TGCAGTGCTGGGGGACGGAACTCCTACGAGCAGTACTTC	CSAGGRNSYEQYF
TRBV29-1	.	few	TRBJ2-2	TGCAGCGTTGTCAGCGGGCCCGGGGAGCTGTTTTTT	CSVVSGPGELFF
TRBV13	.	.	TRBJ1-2	TGTGCCAGCAGCTCGGACCAGCGTGGCTACACCTTC	CASSSDQRGYTF
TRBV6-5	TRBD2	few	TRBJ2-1	TGTGCCAGCAGTTACGATCCTAGCGGGATTGAGCAGTTCTTC	CASSYDPSGIEQFF
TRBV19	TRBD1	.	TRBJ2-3	TGTGCCAGTAGTACTGACAGGGGTTACACAGATACGCAGTATTTT	CASSTDRGYTDTQYF
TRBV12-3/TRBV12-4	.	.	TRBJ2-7	TGTGCCAGCACCCCCCAGGGGGGTTACGAGCAGTACTTC	CASTPQGGYEQYF
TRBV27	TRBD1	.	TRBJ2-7	TGTGCCAGCGGATGGACAGGGGGCGAAAGGGGCTACGAGCAGTACTTC	CASGWTGGERGYEQYF
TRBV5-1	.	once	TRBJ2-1	TGCGCCAGCAGCTTGGTAGGCTCCCGGGGCTACAATGAGCAGTTCTTC	CASSLVGSRGYNEQFF
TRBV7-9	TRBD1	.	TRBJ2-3	TGTGCCAGCAGCTGGGGCAGGGGGCAAGATACGCAGTATTTT	CASSWGRGQDTQYF
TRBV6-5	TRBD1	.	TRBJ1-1	TGTGCCAGCAGTTCAGACAGGGGAGCTTTCTTT	CASSSDRGAFF
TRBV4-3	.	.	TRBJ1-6	TGCGCCAGCAGCAAGACTGGTACAGCTAATTCACCCCTCCACTTT	CASSKTGTANSPLHF
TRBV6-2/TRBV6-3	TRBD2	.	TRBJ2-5	TGTGCCAGCAGGGCTAGCGGGGCCCTAATACAAGAGACCCAGTACTTC	CASRASGALIQETQYF
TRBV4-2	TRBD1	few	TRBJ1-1	TGTGCCAGCAGCCCCAACGGACAGGCCGCCGAATCTTTCTTT	CASSPNGQAAESFF
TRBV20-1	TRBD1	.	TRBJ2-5	TGCAGTGCTAGAGTCGGGACAGGGAAAGAGACCCAGTACTTC	CSARVGTGKETQYF
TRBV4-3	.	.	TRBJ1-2	TGCGCCAGCAGCCAAGATAGGGTACCGACCGATGGCTACACCTTC	CASSQDRVPTDGYTF
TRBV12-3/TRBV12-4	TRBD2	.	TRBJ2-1	TGTGCCAGCAGGGGCGGGGGCTACAATGAGCAGTTCTTC	CASRGGGYNEQFF
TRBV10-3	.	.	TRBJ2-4	TGTGCCATCAGTGAGTCGAAGTACAGCAACTCAGCCAAAAACATTCAGTACTTC	CAISESKYSNSAKNIQYF
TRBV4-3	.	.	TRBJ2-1	TGCGCCAGCAGCCAAGGTTCTGGCTCCTACAATGAGCAGTTCTTC	CASSQGSGSYNEQFF
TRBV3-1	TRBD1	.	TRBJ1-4	TGTGCCAGCAGCCCGGTGGGACAGGGTAATACAACTAATGAAAAACTGTTTTTT	CASSPVGQGNTTNEKLFF
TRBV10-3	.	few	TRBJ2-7	TGTGCCATCACCTCTGAGGCCGGGTACGTCTACGAGCAGTACTTC	CAITSEAGYVYEQYF
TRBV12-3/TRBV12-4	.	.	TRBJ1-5	TGTGCCAGCAGCGCTGGGACCTTATTTCAGCCCCAGCATTTT	CASSAGTLFQPQHF
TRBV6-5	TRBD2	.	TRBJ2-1	TGTGCCAGCAGTTACTCGCGTCTGGGACTAGCGGGAGTAGGTGCAAATGAGCAGTTCTTC	CASSYSRLGLAGVGANEQFF
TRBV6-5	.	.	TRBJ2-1	TGTGCCAGCATTTGGGGGAATGAGCAGTTCTTC	CASIWGNEQFF
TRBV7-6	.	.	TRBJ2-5	TGTGCCAGCAGCTTAGCTGGGGGGGCAGAGACCCAGTACTTC	CASSLAGGAETQYF
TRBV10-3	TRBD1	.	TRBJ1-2	TGTGCCATCAGTCTGGGACAGGGAAGATATGGCTACACCTTC	CAISLGQGRYGYTF